A single sample is the source of the 18 T cell receptor beta chains below, sequenced in a study of blood T cell repertoires in COVID-19. TCRdb's table, derived via immunoSEQ multiplex PCR, lists solely in-frame clones and lacks some. The data contain 130,000 to 150,000 clones, roughly 87% of them singletons. The specimen was peripheral blood. These receptors were taken from a man in his 70s with acute or convalescent COVID-19.

J is TRBJ2-7 and V is TRBV7-9, with D tentatively TRBD1 (6 bases). The V end lost 4 bases, the J end lost 0 bases, and 10 bases lay between the germline ends. The CDR3 length is 14 residues. The germline V gene encodes CDR1 SEHNR and CDR2 FQNEAQ (reference sequence). This CDR3 reads CASSYGTLSYEQYF. The DNA for the CDR3 is TGTGCCAGCAGCTACGGGACACTCTCCTACGAGCAGTACTTC.

The chain has TRBV5-3 and TRBJ2-3; tentatively, D is TRBD1 (7 bases). TRBV5-3 falls under the ORF class, with uncertain function. V lost 4 bases, J lost 2 bases, and 23 bases lay in between. CDR3 length equals 18 residues. CDR3 DNA: TGTGCCAGAAGCCCAGAAGGATCTACAGGGGACTTCACAGATACGCAGTATTTT. Residues: CARSPEGSTGDFTDTQYF.

The chain recombines TRBV5-1 with TRBJ1-1, with D maybe TRBD1 (5 bases). Trimming left V 2 bases short and J 1 base short, with 6 bases between. The CDR3 is 13 amino acids. CDR1 and CDR2 from the germline V gene are SGHRS and YFSETQ. Here the CDR3 DNA reads TGCGCCAGCAGCTTTGGACAGAACACTGAAGCTTTCTTT. This encodes CASSFGQNTEAFF. The full variable domain, completed using reference TRBV5-1 and TRBJ1-1, is KAGVTQTPRYLIKTRGQQVTLSCSPISGHRSVSWYQQTPGQGLQFLFEYFSETQRNKGNFPGRFSGRQFSNSRSEMNVSTLELGDSALYLCASSFGQNTEAFFGQGTRLTVV.

This sequence joins TRBV5-6 and TRBJ2-1; TRBD2 agrees at 8 bases. The CDR3 has 14 amino acids. Germline assignment: CDR1 SGHDT and CDR2 YYEEEE. V was clipped by 3 bases and J by 8 bases; unmatched bases: 7. The CDR3 DNA follows: TGTGCCAGCAGCTCCGGGGGGGCCTGGGATGAGCAGTTCTTC. It codes for CASSSGGAWDEQFF.

This chain connects TRBV7-9 to TRBJ1-1; D is uncertain. Trimming pared 0 bases from V and 4 bases from J, leaving 12 bases between. This CDR3 has 15 residues. Per germline, CDR1 SEHNR and CDR2 FQNEAQ (reference sequence). The CDR3 DNA reads TGTGCCAGCAGCTTAGCAGGCAGATGGAGCACTGAAGCTTTCTTT. This encodes CASSLAGRWSTEAFF.

The chain's CDR3 is CASSVRGSVGTDTQYF. CDR3 sequence (DNA): TGTGCCAGCAGTGTCAGAGGGTCAGTGGGCACAGATACGCAGTATTTT. The chain links TRBV6-1 to TRBJ2-3, with D possibly TRBD2 on 5 matching bases. Trimming removed 4 bases from V and 1 base from J, with 15 bases in between. The CDR3 extends over 16 amino acids. Germline CDR1 reads MNHNS; CDR2 reads SASEGT.

The J gene is TRBJ1-1, the V gene TRBV10-1; no clear D. Trimming took 7 bases from V and 1 from J, leaving 10 bases between them. The CDR3 loop spans 13 amino acids. The germline gives CDR1 WNHNN, CDR2 SYGVQD (reference sequence). The CDR3 DNA reads TGCGCCAGCACTTTCGGTCCGAACACTGAAGCTTTCTTT. The encoded protein is CASTFGPNTEAFF.

This clone was counted a few times. V gene TRBV6-5 combines with J gene TRBJ1-6; no definite D call. The germline V gene encodes CDR1 MNHEY and CDR2 SVGAGI. The germline V and J ends were trimmed by 7 bases and 5 bases, with 9 bases remaining between them. The CDR3 length is 13 residues. The CDR3 is CASILRDNSPLHF. For the CDR3, the DNA is TGTGCCAGCATTCTTAGAGATAATTCACCCCTCCACTTT.

This chain joins TRBV6-5 and TRBJ1-2; TRBD1 matches at 8 bases. The J segment lost 2 bases and the V segment lost 7 bases, leaving 6 bases of the junction unmatched. Germline V gives CDR1 MNHEY, CDR2 SVGAGI. The length of the CDR3 is 14 residues. CDR3 loop: CASIPGQANYGYTF. In nucleotides, the CDR3 is TGTGCCAGCATCCCGGGACAGGCGAACTATGGCTACACCTTC.

This clone was recorded only once. The chain combines TRBV5-5 with TRBJ2-3; weak D call: TRBD1 (5 bases). The length of the CDR3 is 13 residues. CDR1 and CDR2 from the germline V gene are SGHKS and YYEKEE (reference sequence). V was clipped by 0 bases and J by 6 bases, with 8 bases between them. The chain's CDR3 is CASSLGGPDTQYF. The CDR3 DNA is TGTGCCAGCAGCTTGGGGGGCCCGGATACGCAGTATTTT.

A single count supports this clone. The V and J genes are TRBV10-3 and TRBJ2-7; tentative D call: TRBD1 (5 bases). The CDR3 length is 14 residues. V lost 8 bases and J 0 bases, leaving 14 bases between the germline ends. Germline V gene lookup returns CDR1 ENHRY and CDR2 SYGVKD. CDR3 sequence (DNA): TGTGCCATCGGTACAGGATCAAGCTCCTACGAGCAGTACTTC. As protein: CAIGTGSSSYEQYF.

The gene calls are TRBV15 and TRBJ2-3; 7 bases match TRBD1. The CDR3 is made up of 12 amino acids. The J segment lost 8 bases and the V segment lost 9 bases, leaving 8 bases of the junction unmatched. Germline CDR1 reads LNHNV; CDR2 reads YYDKDF (reference sequence). The CDR3 region is CATGTALGTQYF. The CDR3 bases are TGTGCCACTGGGACAGCACTGGGTACGCAGTATTTT.

V gene TRBV3-1 (or the pseudogene TRBV3-2) combines with J gene TRBJ2-1; D might be TRBD2 (6 bases). In germline, CDR1 is LGHDT, CDR2 YNNKEL (reference sequence). This CDR3 contains 16 residues. V lost 1 base to trimming and J lost 0 bases, with 10 bases between them. The CDR3 bases are TGTGCCAGCAGCCAAGGCGGGGCCAGCTCCTACAATGAGCAGTTCTTC. Translation: CASSQGGASSYNEQFF.

CDR3 in amino acids: CASAQTGELFF. The CDR3 nucleotides read TGCGCCTCGGCACAGACCGGGGAGCTGTTTTTT. This sequence joins TRBV5-1 and TRBJ2-2; D is unclear. Germline-derived CDR1 and CDR2 are SGHRS and YFSETQ. Trimming took 10 bases from V and 5 from J, leaving 9 bases between them. The CDR3 is 11 amino acids.

There are a few counts of this clone. The rearrangement uses TRBV28 and TRBJ1-2, with 7 bases aligning to TRBD1. The junction had 9 bases not matched to a gene; V was cut back by 7 bases and J by 10 bases. The CDR3 has 12 residues. From germline, CDR1 is MDHEN and CDR2 SYDVKM. CDR3 protein: CASTMTGNAYTF. The CDR3 DNA sequence: TGTGCCAGCACCATGACAGGGAATGCCTACACCTTC.

The V gene is TRBV28, the J gene TRBJ1-1; D remains unclear. CDR1 MDHEN and CDR2 SYDVKM come from the germline V gene. V lost 2 bases, J lost 11 bases, and 15 bases lay in between. The CDR3 is made up of 13 amino acids. CDR3 amino acids: CASSLDALIPAFF. The DNA of the CDR3 is TGTGCCAGCAGTTTAGATGCGCTGATCCCGGCTTTCTTT.

V is TRBV18 and J is TRBJ1-3; 8 nucleotides line up with TRBD1. CDR3 length equals 20 residues. The germline CDR1 and CDR2 sequences are KGHSH and LQKENI. V gave up 6 bases and J gave up 0 bases; unmatched junction bases: 19. The CDR3 coding sequence is TGTGCCAGCTCTCCTCAGAACTACGGGACAGGTTATATCTCTGGAAACACCATATATTTT. Amino acid sequence: CASSPQNYGTGYISGNTIYF.

The chain recombines TRBV19 with TRBJ1-5, with 12 bases identical to TRBD1. CDR3 length: 17 amino acids. V was pared by 1 base and J by 7 bases, with 8 bases of the junction left unmatched. Germline CDR1 and CDR2: LNHDA and SQIVND (reference sequence). The CDR3 DNA sequence: TGTGCCAGTAGTATAGCCCGGGACAGGGGGCTGAGGCAGCCCCAGCATTTT. Residues: CASSIARDRGLRQPQHF.